The rows below give T cell receptor beta chains drawn from one sample of a study of cytomegalovirus exposure and HLA in healthy donors. The repertoire was sequenced with immunoSEQ multiplex PCR; TCRdb's copy has only in-frame clones and lacks some. The profile shows under 200,000 clones, around 84% of them singletons. Input material: PBMCs. The origin of the receptors is a man over 45 in good health and CMV-seropositive. Each CDR3 is given without its conserved first and last residue. A D gene is named only where the DNA matches it firmly.

TRBJ2-5 . TRBV6-6 ASTRRVQETQY
TRBJ2-7 TRBD1 TRBV2 ASRPGTGVGEQY
TRBJ2-1 TRBD2 TRBV4-2 ASSPSGRGNEQF
TRBJ2-1 . TRBV7-6 ASSLGAGRAYNEQF
TRBJ1-2 . TRBV7-3 ASSPQPGANYGYT
TRBJ1-6 . TRBV11-2 ASSLGLQQKISPLH
TRBJ2-1 TRBD2 TRBV5-1 ASTPTSVLTDNEQF
TRBJ2-6 TRBD2 TRBV2 ASSTPGTSGVISGANVLT
TRBJ1-2 TRBD1 TRBV5-1 ASSLVGRGREGYGYT
TRBJ2-2 TRBD2 TRBV27 ASSFRLAGATGELF
TRBJ1-5 . TRBV2 ASSPRGGEQPQH
TRBJ1-1 TRBD1 TRBV18 ASSPTNRGYNTEAF
TRBJ1-1 TRBD1 TRBV10-2 ASSDYPGGAKNTEAF
TRBJ1-6 . TRBV29-1 SVRKSGEGSPLH
TRBJ2-5 TRBD2 TRBV5-1 ASSLSGGGETQY
TRBJ1-1 TRBD1 TRBV2 ASSGPGGWNTEAF
TRBJ2-7 . TRBV7-8 ASSLAWTASYEQY
TRBJ1-1 . TRBV5-6 ASSFTLNTEAF
TRBJ2-5 . TRBV18 ASSPVPGGETQY
TRBJ2-1 TRBD2 TRBV7-9 ASSPSESGGFLNEQF
TRBJ2-5 TRBD2 TRBV6-1 ASITTSGPRPQY
TRBJ1-1 . TRBV4-1 ASSQEGEGGLRAF